Sequencing of this T cell receptor (beta chain) was carried out in a study of cytomegalovirus exposure and HLA in healthy donors. The study, taken as a whole, reports: Later on, an analysis found that several of the most significant clusters appeared to be linked to common viral pathogens, which included parvovirus B19. What TCR beta sequences reportedly achieved was accurate prediction of HLA-A and HLA-B alleles in most subjects. Cytomegalovirus-associated status was assigned to around 160 TCR beta chains. Rare TCR sequences predominated, though certain public TCRs were found in many donors.

It was with 60 Vbeta and 13 Jbeta primers that the PCR ran. Assay used: immunoSEQ multiplex PCR; TCRdb lists only in-frame clones, some missing. The table has about 130,000 clones, less than 85% seen once. The CDR3 is 17 residues long. Trimming shortened V by 4 bases and J by 2 bases, and 21 bases separated the two germline ends. CDR1 and CDR2 (germline): MGHRA, YSYEKL. About this clone: Its antigen is as yet unknown.

The V call is TRBV4-1, the J call TRBJ2-7, with no clear D. The source is a young man in good health and CMV-seropositive. Sequencing was carried out using PBMCs. The CDR3: CASSPSPSKFPAYEQYF. The CDR3 DNA is TGCGCCAGCAGCCCCTCCCCCTCCAAGTTCCCGGCCTACGAGCAGTACTTC.